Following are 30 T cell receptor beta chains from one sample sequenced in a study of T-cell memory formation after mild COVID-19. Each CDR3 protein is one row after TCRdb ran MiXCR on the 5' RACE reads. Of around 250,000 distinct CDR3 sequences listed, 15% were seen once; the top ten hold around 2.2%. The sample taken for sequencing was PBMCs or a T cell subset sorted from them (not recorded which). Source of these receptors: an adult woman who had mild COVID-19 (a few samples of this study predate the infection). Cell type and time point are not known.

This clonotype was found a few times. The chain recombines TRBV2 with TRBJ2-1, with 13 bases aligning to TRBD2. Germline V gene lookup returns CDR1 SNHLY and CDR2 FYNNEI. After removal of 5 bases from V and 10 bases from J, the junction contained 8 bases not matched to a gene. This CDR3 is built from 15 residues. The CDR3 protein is CASSPRLAGGQEQFF. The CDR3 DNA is TGTGCCAGCAGTCCAAGACTAGCGGGGGGTCAGGAGCAGTTCTTC. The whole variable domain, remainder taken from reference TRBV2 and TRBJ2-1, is EPEVTQTPSHQVTQMGQEVILRCVPISNHLYFYWYRQILGQKVEFLVSFYNNEISEKSEIFDDQFSVERPDGSNFTLKIRSTKLEDSAMYFCASSPRLAGGQEQFFGPGTRLTVL.

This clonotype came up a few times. Here the CDR3 DNA reads TGTGCCAGCAGCTTAAAGCGGGGGACTAGCGGAGCAGAGCAGTTCTTC. Protein product: CASSLKRGTSGAEQFF. The rearrangement links TRBV7-3 to TRBJ2-1; 11 positions agree with TRBD2. The germline CDR1 and CDR2 sequences are SGHTA and FQGTGA. The CDR3 extends over 16 amino acids. V shed 1 base and J 10 bases; nucleotides not matched to a gene: 9.

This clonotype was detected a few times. The CDR3 DNA reads TGTGCCAGCAGTTACTGGGACAGGGGTCTTAACACTGAAGCTTTCTTT. It is translated as CASSYWDRGLNTEAFF. This chain uses TRBV6-5 with TRBJ1-1; TRBD1 matches 10 bases. The CDR3 covers 16 residues. Germline-derived CDR1 and CDR2 are MNHEY and SVGAGI. Losses at the gene ends were 1 base for V and 2 bases for J; bases not matched to a gene: 4.

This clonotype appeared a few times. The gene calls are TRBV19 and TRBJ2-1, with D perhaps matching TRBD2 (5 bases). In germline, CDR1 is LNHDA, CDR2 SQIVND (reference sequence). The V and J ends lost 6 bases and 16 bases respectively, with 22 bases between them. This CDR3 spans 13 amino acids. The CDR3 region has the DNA TGTGCCAGTAGCACTCGAGCGGCGGAAACCGGATTCTTC. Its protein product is CASSTRAAETGFF.

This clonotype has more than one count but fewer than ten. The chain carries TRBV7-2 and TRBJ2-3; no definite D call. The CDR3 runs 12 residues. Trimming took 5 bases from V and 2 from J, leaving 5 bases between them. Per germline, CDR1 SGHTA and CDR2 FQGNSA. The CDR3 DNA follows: TGTGCCAGCAGCCCCGCCACAGATACGCAGTATTTT. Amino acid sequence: CASSPATDTQYF.

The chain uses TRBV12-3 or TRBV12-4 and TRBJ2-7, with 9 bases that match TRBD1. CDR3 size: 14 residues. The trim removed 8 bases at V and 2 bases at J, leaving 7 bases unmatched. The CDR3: CASADRGNPYEQYF. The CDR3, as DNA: TGTGCCAGCGCGGACAGGGGAAATCCCTACGAGCAGTACTTC.

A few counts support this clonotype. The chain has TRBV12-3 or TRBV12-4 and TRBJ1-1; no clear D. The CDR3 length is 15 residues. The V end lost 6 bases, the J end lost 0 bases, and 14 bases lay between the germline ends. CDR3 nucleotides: TGTGCCAGCAGCCCCAGGAACCCCATGAACACTGAAGCTTTCTTT. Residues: CASSPRNPMNTEAFF.

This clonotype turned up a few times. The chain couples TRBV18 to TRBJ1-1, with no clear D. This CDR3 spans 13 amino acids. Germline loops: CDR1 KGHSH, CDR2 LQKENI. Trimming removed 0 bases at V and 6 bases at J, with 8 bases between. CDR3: CASSPPGKAEAFF. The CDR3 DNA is TGTGCCAGCTCACCACCAGGGAAGGCTGAAGCTTTCTTT.

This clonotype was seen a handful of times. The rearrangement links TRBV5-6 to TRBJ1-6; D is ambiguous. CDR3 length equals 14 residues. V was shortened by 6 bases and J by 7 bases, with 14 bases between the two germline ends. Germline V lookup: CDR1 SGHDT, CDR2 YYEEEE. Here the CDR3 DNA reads TGTGCCAGCACCACTTTCGGAGGAAATTCACCCCTCCACTTT. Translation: CASTTFGGNSPLHF.

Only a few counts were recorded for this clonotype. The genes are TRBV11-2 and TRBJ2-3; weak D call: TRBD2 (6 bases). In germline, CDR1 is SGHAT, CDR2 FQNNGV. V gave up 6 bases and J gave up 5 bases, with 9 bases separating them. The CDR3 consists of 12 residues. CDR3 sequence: CASRGGEDTQYF. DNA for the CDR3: TGTGCCAGCAGGGGGGGTGAAGATACGCAGTATTTT.

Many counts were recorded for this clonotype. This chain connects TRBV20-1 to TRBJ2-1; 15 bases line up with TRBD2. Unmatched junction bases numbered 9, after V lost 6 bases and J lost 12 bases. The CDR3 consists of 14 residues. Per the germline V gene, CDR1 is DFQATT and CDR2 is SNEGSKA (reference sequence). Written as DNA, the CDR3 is TGCAGTGCCCGGGGACTAGCGGGAGGAGGGACGCAGTTCTTC. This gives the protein CSARGLAGGGTQFF.

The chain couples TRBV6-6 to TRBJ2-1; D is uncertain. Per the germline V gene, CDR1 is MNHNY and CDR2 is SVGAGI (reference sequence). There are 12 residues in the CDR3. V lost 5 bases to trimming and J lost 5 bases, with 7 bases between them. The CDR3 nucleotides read TGTGCCAGCAGTCGGATAAACAATGAGCAGTTCTTC. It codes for CASSRINNEQFF.

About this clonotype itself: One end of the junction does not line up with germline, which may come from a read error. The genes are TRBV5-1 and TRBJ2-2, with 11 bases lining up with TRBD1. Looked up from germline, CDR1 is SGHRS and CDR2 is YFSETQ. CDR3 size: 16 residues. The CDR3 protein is CASSTSGQGATEELFF. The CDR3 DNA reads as TGCGCCAGCAGTACTTCAGGACAGGGGGCGACCGAGGAGCTGTTTTTT.

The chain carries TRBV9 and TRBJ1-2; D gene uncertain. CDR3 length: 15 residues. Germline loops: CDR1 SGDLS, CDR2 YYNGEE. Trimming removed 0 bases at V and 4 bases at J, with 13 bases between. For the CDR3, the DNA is TGTGCCAGCAGCGTAGAGGGTCAGCCCTTCTATGGCTACACCTTC. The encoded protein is CASSVEGQPFYGYTF.

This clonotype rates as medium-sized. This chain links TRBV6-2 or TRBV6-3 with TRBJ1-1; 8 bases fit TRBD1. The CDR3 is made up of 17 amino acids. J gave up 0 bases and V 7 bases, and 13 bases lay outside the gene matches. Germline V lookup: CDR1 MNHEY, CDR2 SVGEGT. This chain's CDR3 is CASTRGQGVRMNTEAFF. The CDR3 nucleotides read TGTGCCAGCACCCGAGGACAGGGAGTTCGCATGAACACTGAAGCTTTCTTT.

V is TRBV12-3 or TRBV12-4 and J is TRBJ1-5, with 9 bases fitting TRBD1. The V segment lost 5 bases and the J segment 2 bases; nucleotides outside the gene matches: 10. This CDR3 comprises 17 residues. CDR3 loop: CASSPTGQGVGNQPQHF. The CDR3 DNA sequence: TGTGCCAGCAGTCCGACGGGACAGGGCGTTGGCAATCAGCCCCAGCATTTT.

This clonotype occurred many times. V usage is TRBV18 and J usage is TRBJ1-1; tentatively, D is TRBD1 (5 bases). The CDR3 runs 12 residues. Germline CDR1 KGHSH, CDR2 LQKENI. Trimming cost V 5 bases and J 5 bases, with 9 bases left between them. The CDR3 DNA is TGTGCCAGCTCAACAGGAGTTACTGAAGCTTTCTTT. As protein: CASSTGVTEAFF.

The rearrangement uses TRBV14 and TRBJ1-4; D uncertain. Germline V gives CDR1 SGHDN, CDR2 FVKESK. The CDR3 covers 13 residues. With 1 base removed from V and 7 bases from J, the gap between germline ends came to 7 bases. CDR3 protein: CASSQGRGEKLFF. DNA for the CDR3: TGTGCCAGCAGCCAAGGTCGCGGTGAAAAACTGTTTTTT.

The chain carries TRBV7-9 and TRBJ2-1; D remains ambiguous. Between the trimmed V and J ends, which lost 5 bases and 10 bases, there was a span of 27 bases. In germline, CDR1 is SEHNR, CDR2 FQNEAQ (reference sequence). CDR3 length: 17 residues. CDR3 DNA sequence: TGTGCCAGCAGCCTGGATCCAGGATCTGGAAGGAGATCAGAGCAGTTCTTC. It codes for CASSLDPGSGRRSEQFF.

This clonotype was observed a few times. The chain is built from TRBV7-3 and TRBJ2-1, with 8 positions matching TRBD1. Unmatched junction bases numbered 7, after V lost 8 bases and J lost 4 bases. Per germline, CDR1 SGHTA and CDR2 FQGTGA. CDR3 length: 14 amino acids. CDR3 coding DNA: TGTGCCAGCGGCCAGGGGGCGGGGTACAATGAGCAGTTCTTC. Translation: CASGQGAGYNEQFF.

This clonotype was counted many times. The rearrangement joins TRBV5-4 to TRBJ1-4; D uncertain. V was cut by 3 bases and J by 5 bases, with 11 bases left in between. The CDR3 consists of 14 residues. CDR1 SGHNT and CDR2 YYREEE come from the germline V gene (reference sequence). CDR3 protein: CASSYLDGNEKLFF. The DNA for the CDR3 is TGTGCCAGCAGCTATTTAGACGGAAATGAAAAACTGTTTTTT.

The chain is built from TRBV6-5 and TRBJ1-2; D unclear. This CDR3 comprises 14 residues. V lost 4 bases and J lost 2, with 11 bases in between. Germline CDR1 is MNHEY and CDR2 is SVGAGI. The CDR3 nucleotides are TGTGCCAGCAGTTTAGAGCGGCGGAACTATGGCTACACCTTC. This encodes CASSLERRNYGYTF.

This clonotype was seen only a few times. The CDR3 DNA reads as TGCGCCAGCAGCTACGAAGACGGAGTGCAGTACTTC. Translated, it gives CASSYEDGVQYF. The genes are TRBV5-1 and TRBJ2-7; D ambiguous. CDR3 size: 12 residues. Germline values: CDR1 SGHRS, CDR2 YFSETQ. Trimming shortened V by 3 bases and J by 9 bases, and 13 bases separated the two germline ends.

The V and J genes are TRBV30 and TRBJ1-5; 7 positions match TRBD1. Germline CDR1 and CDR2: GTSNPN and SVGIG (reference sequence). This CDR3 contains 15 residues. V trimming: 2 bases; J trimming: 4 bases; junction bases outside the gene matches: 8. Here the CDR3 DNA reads TGTGCCTGGAGTCTTGGATGGACAGGTAATCAGCCCCAGCATTTT. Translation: CAWSLGWTGNQPQHF.

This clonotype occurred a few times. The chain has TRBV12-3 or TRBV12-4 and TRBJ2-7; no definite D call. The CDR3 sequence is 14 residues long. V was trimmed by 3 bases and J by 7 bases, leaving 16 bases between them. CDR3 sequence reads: CASSLAGATGEQYF. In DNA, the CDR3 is TGTGCCAGCAGTTTGGCCGGAGCGACCGGAGAGCAGTACTTC.

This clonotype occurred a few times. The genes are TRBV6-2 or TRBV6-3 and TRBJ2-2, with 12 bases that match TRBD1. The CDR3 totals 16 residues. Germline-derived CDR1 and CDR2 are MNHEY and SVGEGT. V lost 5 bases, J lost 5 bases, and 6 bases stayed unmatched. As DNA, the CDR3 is TGTGCCAGCAGTCGGGGACAGGGGGCGCATACCGGGGAGCTGTTTTTT. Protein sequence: CASSRGQGAHTGELFF.

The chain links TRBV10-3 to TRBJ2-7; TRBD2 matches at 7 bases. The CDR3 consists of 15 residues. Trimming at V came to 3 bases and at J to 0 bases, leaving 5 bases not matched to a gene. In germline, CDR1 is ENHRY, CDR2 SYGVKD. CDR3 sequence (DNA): TGTGCCATCAGTGACAAGCGGGGATACTCCTACGAGCAGTACTTC. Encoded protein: CAISDKRGYSYEQYF.

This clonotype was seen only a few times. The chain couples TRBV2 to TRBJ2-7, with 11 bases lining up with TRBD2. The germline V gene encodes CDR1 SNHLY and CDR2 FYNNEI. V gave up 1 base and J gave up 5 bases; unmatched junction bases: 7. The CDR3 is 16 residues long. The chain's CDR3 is CASSEEATSGTHEQYF. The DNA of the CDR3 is TGTGCCAGCAGTGAAGAGGCGACTAGCGGGACTCACGAGCAGTACTTC.

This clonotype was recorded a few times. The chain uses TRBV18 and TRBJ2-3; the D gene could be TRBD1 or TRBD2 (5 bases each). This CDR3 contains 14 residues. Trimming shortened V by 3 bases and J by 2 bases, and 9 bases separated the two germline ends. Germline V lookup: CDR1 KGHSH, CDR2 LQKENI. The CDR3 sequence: CASSPTGTTDTQYF. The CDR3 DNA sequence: TGTGCCAGCTCACCCACCGGGACCACAGATACGCAGTATTTT.

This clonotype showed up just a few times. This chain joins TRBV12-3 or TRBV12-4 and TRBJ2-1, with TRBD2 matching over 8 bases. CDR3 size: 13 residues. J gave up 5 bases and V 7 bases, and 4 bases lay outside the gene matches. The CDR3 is CASIPGRDNEQFF. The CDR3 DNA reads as TGTGCCAGCATTCCCGGGAGGGACAATGAGCAGTTCTTC.